This entry lists 15 T cell receptor beta chains sequenced from one sample in a study of T cells in localized non-small cell lung cancer. Assay used: immunoSEQ multiplex PCR; TCRdb lists only in-frame clones, some missing. The sample carries about 40,000 clones, 65% to 90% recorded once. The material sequenced was peripheral blood mononuclear cells, taken before any cancer treatment. The source of these receptors is a male donor aged 60 or over with stage II lung adenocarcinoma.

This clone was recorded a few times. CDR3 in DNA: TGTGCCAGCAGCGTAGGGAGCAATCAGCCCCAGCATTTT. Translating gives CASSVGSNQPQHF. This chain joins TRBV9 and TRBJ1-5; D gene ambiguous. V lost 0 bases to trimming and J lost 1 base, with 2 bases between them. Germline V gene lookup returns CDR1 SGDLS and CDR2 YYNGEE. This CDR3 has 13 amino acids.

This chain joins TRBV19 and TRBJ1-1, with D perhaps matching TRBD1 (6 bases). This CDR3 is 16 amino acids long. The V end lost 5 bases, the J end lost 1 base, and 17 bases lay between the germline ends. Germline-derived CDR1 and CDR2 are LNHDA and SQIVND (reference sequence). The CDR3 spells CASSPGQKRGNTEAFF. DNA of the CDR3: TGTGCCAGTAGTCCTGGACAGAAAAGGGGGAACACTGAAGCTTTCTTT.

The chain combines TRBV6-5 with TRBJ1-5, with TRBD1 as a possible D gene (5 bases). V lost 7 bases, J lost 8 bases, and 18 bases lay in between. CDR1 is MNHEY and CDR2 is SVGAGI in the germline V gene. The CDR3 runs to 14 residues. CDR3 in amino acids: CASKTGTAQEPQHF. CDR3 DNA sequence: TGTGCCAGCAAAACTGGGACCGCTCAAGAGCCCCAGCATTTT.

The chain couples TRBV10-3 to TRBJ1-1; 9 bases agree with TRBD1. V lost 6 bases, J lost 11 bases, and 13 bases stayed unmatched. Germline CDR1 is ENHRY and CDR2 is SYGVKD. There are 14 residues in the CDR3. The CDR3 sequence is CAISGTGRLGTAFF. The DNA for the CDR3 is TGTGCCATCAGCGGGACAGGGCGACTTGGGACGGCTTTCTTT.

V and J are TRBV4-1 and TRBJ2-1; 7 bases agree with TRBD2. After removal of 0 bases from V and 7 bases from J, the junction contained 12 bases not matched to a gene. Germline lookup yields CDR1 MGHRA and CDR2 YSYEKL. CDR3 length: 17 amino acids. CDR3 amino acids: CASSQDDGGRSLNEQFF. The CDR3 coding sequence is TGCGCCAGCAGCCAAGATGACGGGGGGAGGTCTCTTAATGAGCAGTTCTTC.

V gene TRBV7-2 combines with J gene TRBJ2-7; D is unresolved. With 1 base removed from V and 1 base from J, the gap between germline ends came to 5 bases. The CDR3 has 13 residues. The germline CDR1 and CDR2 sequences are SGHTA and FQGNSA. The CDR3 region is CASSLGASYEQYF. Written as DNA, the CDR3 is TGTGCCAGCAGCTTAGGGGCATCCTACGAGCAGTACTTC.

In its sample, this clone was seen a few times. The J gene is TRBJ2-1, the V gene TRBV9; maybe TRBD2 (5 bases). The germline CDR1 and CDR2 sequences are SGDLS and YYNGEE. The CDR3 is 15 amino acids. V was cut by 2 bases and J by 0 bases, with 9 bases left in between. The DNA of the CDR3 is TGTGCCAGCAGCGTTAGCGAGAGCTCCTACAATGAGCAGTTCTTC. Protein sequence: CASSVSESSYNEQFF.

The chain carries TRBV23-1 and TRBJ2-3, with no clear D. TRBV23-1 is identified as an open reading frame with a role that is uncertain. This CDR3 is 15 amino acids long. With 0 bases removed from V and 2 bases from J, the gap between germline ends came to 9 bases. In nucleotides, the CDR3 is TGCGCCAGCAGTCAATCGACCACACTCACAGATACGCAGTATTTT. This gives the protein CASSQSTTLTDTQYF.

The chain employs TRBV25-1 and TRBJ2-1, with D maybe TRBD2 (6 bases). The CDR3 is made up of 13 amino acids. CDR1 is MGHDK, CDR2 SYGVNS, per germline. Trimming stripped 3 bases from V and 6 bases from J, with 9 bases between. CDR3 bases: TGTGCCAGCAGTGAGGGACTGCTCAATGAGCAGTTCTTC. It is translated as CASSEGLLNEQFF.

The chain couples TRBV5-6 to TRBJ2-7; 7 bases line up with TRBD2. This CDR3 contains 16 residues. The germline V gene encodes CDR1 SGHDT and CDR2 YYEEEE. V shed 0 bases and J 1 base; nucleotides not matched to a gene: 7. The DNA for the CDR3 is TGTGCCAGCAGCTTGGCCGGGGGGTTAGGATCCTACGAGCAGTACTTC. Its protein is CASSLAGGLGSYEQYF.

This clone has just one count. The V call is TRBV6-4, the J call TRBJ2-3; 7 positions agree with TRBD2. Trimming removed 6 bases from V and 6 bases from J; junction bases left unmatched: 9. Germline V gene sequence: CDR1 MRHNA, CDR2 SNTAGT. The length of the CDR3 is 14 residues. The CDR3 spells CASSATGSGDTQYF. In nucleotides, the CDR3 is TGTGCCAGCAGCGCGACGGGTAGCGGGGATACGCAGTATTTT.

J is TRBJ2-7 and V is TRBV28; TRBD1 matches at 9 bases. Germline V gene sequence: CDR1 MDHEN, CDR2 SYDVKM. V was clipped by 4 bases and J by 4 bases; unmatched bases: 11. The CDR3 sequence is 16 residues long. The CDR3 coding sequence is TGTGCCAGCAGTTCGCCGGGACAGGGAGGAACGTACGAGCAGTACTTC. Encoded protein: CASSSPGQGGTYEQYF.

The chain links TRBV28 to TRBJ1-1; D call uncertain. Germline CDR1 and CDR2: MDHEN and SYDVKM. With 6 bases removed from V and 5 bases from J, the gap between germline ends came to 13 bases. The CDR3 has 13 amino acids. The CDR3 sequence is CASRGLRRTEAFF. In DNA form, the CDR3 reads TGTGCCAGCAGGGGATTACGGCGGACTGAAGCTTTCTTT.

This chain joins TRBV28 and TRBJ2-7; 9 positions agree with TRBD2. The CDR3 runs 16 residues. V lost 3 bases, J lost 1 base, and 7 bases stayed unmatched. CDR1 and CDR2 from the germline V gene are MDHEN and SYDVKM. The CDR3 loop reads CASSFGLAGLSYEQYF. The CDR3, as DNA: TGTGCCAGCAGTTTCGGGCTAGCGGGATTATCCTACGAGCAGTACTTC.

The V and J genes are TRBV7-2 and TRBJ2-1; D unclear. Between the trimmed V and J ends, which lost 5 bases and 8 bases, there was a span of 13 bases. Germline V gene sequence: CDR1 SGHTA, CDR2 FQGNSA. The CDR3 runs to 13 residues. CDR3 in DNA: TGTGCCAGCAGCCCTGGCCCCGGCTATGAGCAGTTCTTC. Translated, it gives CASSPGPGYEQFF.